This is a list of T cell receptor beta chains from one sample in a study of blood T cell repertoires in COVID-19. Only in-frame clones appear in the TCRdb table, and some are missing; sequencing was by immunoSEQ multiplex PCR. The sample consists of about 240,000 clones, around 89% of them appearing once. The material sequenced was peripheral blood. These receptors came from a woman in her thirties or forties who had recovered from COVID-19. Each CDR3 is given with its conserved first and last residue. Each record gives: D gene, J gene, V gene, clone size, CDR3 protein, CDR3 DNA. A D gene is named only where the DNA matches it firmly. Size is omitted from some rows. Given values are once, few, many or a class for expanded clones.

D: TRBD2; J: TRBJ2-2; V: TRBV6-6; size: -; CDR3: CASTRISGGVNTGELFF; DNA: TGTGCCAGCACTCGGATTAGCGGGGGGGTGAACACCGGGGAGCTGTTTTTT
D: -; J: TRBJ2-3; V: TRBV6-4; size: -; CDR3: CATTANSGSPTDTQYF; DNA: TGTGCCACCACGGCCAATAGCGGCAGCCCGACAGATACGCAGTATTTT
D: -; J: TRBJ1-6; V: TRBV5-4; size: few; CDR3: CASSDTGQNNSPLHF; DNA: TGTGCCAGCAGCGACACCGGACAGAATAATTCACCCCTCCACTTT
D: TRBD2; J: TRBJ2-5; V: TRBV30; size: -; CDR3: CAWGPRVAGHQETQYF; DNA: TGTGCCTGGGGCCCCCGGGTAGCGGGACACCAAGAGACCCAGTACTTC
D: TRBD2; J: TRBJ2-2; V: TRBV7-2; size: -; CDR3: CASSLAGLAGGGDTGELFF; DNA: TGTGCCAGCAGCTTAGCGGGACTAGCGGGAGGGGGGGACACCGGGGAGCTGTTTTTT
D: TRBD2; J: TRBJ2-2; V: TRBV19; size: few; CDR3: CASRGGSGSLGGELFF; DNA: TGTGCCAGTAGAGGTGGGAGCGGGAGTCTTGGCGGGGAGCTGTTTTTT
D: TRBD2; J: TRBJ2-7; V: TRBV30; size: -; CDR3: CAWSPRTSGEQYF; DNA: TGTGCCTGGAGTCCCCGGACTAGCGGCGAGCAGTACTTC
D: -; J: TRBJ2-5; V: TRBV27; size: -; CDR3: CASSPLQGGETQYF; DNA: TGTGCCAGCAGTCCCCTCCAGGGGGGAGAGACCCAGTACTTC
D: TRBD2; J: TRBJ2-3; V: TRBV5-4; size: -; CDR3: CASSLAGGDTQYF; DNA: TGTGCCAGCAGTCTAGCGGGGGGAGATACGCAGTATTTT
D: -; J: TRBJ2-7; V: TRBV27; size: -; CDR3: CASSLGGGAEQYF; DNA: TGTGCCAGCAGTTTAGGAGGGGGGGCCGAGCAGTACTTC
D: -; J: TRBJ1-3; V: TRBV3-1/TRBV3-2; size: -; CDR3: CASSLEGRGNTIYF; DNA: TGTGCCAGCAGCTTAGAGGGGAGGGGAAACACCATATATTTT
D: -; J: TRBJ2-5; V: TRBV2; size: -; CDR3: CASSPQETQYF; DNA: TGTGCCAGCAGCCCGCAAGAGACCCAGTACTTC
D: -; J: TRBJ2-7; V: TRBV5-5; size: -; CDR3: CASSLELGRPSEQYF; DNA: TGTGCCAGCAGCTTGGAGCTGGGCCGCCCCTCCGAGCAGTACTTC
D: TRBD1; J: TRBJ2-7; V: TRBV5-4; size: -; CDR3: CASSRDRDREQYF; DNA: TGTGCCAGCAGCCGGGACAGGGACCGCGAGCAGTACTTC
D: TRBD2; J: TRBJ2-1; V: TRBV6-5; size: once; CDR3: CASSLTSGRNNEQFF; DNA: TGTGCCAGCAGCCTGACTAGCGGGAGAAACAATGAGCAGTTCTTC
D: TRBD1; J: TRBJ1-1; V: TRBV4-3; size: -; CDR3: CASSLLVPGQGGRTEAFF; DNA: TGCGCCAGCAGCCTCCTCGTCCCGGGACAGGGGGGGAGGACTGAAGCTTTCTTT
D: TRBD1; J: TRBJ1-6; V: TRBV6-5; size: -; CDR3: CAIGQGGNSPLHF; DNA: TGTGCCATCGGACAGGGCGGGAATTCACCCCTCCACTTT
D: -; J: TRBJ1-1; V: TRBV1; size: -; CDR3: CTSSQDRGNPENTEAFF; DNA: TGCACCAGCAGCCAAGATCGAGGGAACCCAGAGAACACTGAAGCTTTCTTT
D: TRBD2; J: TRBJ2-2; V: TRBV27; size: -; CDR3: CASRAGTSGRAGELFF; DNA: TGTGCCAGCAGGGCGGGGACTAGCGGGAGGGCCGGGGAGCTGTTTTTT
D: TRBD2; J: TRBJ2-5; V: TRBV15; size: -; CDR3: CATSRPGLDPVETQYF; DNA: TGTGCCACCAGCAGACCGGGACTAGACCCTGTTGAGACCCAGTACTTC
D: TRBD2; J: TRBJ2-1; V: TRBV7-9; size: -; CDR3: CASSLRIGTSGLNNEQFF; DNA: TGTGCCAGCAGCTTACGTATAGGGACTAGCGGCTTAAACAATGAGCAGTTCTTC
D: TRBD2; J: TRBJ2-5; V: TRBV5-4; size: -; CDR3: CASSRLAAAGETQYF; DNA: TGTGCCAGCAGCAGGCTAGCGGCTGCGGGGGAGACCCAGTACTTC
D: -; J: TRBJ2-1; V: TRBV30; size: -; CDR3: CAWSVGPHNEQFF; DNA: TGTGCCTGGAGTGTGGGGCCCCACAATGAGCAGTTCTTC
D: -; J: TRBJ1-2; V: TRBV7-2; size: -; CDR3: CASSPTPGVPYGYTF; DNA: TGTGCCAGCAGCCCGACCCCGGGGGTGCCCTATGGCTACACCTTC
D: -; J: TRBJ1-2; V: TRBV19; size: -; CDR3: CASSPLDRNYGYTF; DNA: TGTGCCAGTAGTCCCCTGGACAGAAACTATGGCTACACCTTC
D: TRBD1; J: TRBJ2-1; V: TRBV27; size: -; CDR3: CASSLRTGGRNEQFF; DNA: TGTGCCAGCAGTTTGCGGACAGGGGGAAGGAATGAGCAGTTCTTC
D: -; J: TRBJ2-1; V: TRBV7-9; size: -; CDR3: CASSLAGGLAYNEQFF; DNA: TGTGCCAGCAGCTTAGCGGGCGGGCTAGCGTACAATGAGCAGTTCTTC
D: -; J: TRBJ2-7; V: TRBV19; size: few; CDR3: CASSTPTGPNSYEQYF; DNA: TGTGCCAGTAGTACCCCCACAGGGCCCAACTCCTACGAGCAGTACTTC
D: -; J: TRBJ1-3; V: TRBV12-3/TRBV12-4; size: -; CDR3: CASSLGWENTIYF; DNA: TGTGCCAGCAGTTTAGGGTGGGAGAACACCATATATTTT
D: -; J: TRBJ1-1; V: TRBV4-1; size: -; CDR3: CASSQAGTRNTEAFF; DNA: TGCGCCAGCAGCCAGGCCGGGACAAGGAACACTGAAGCTTTCTTT
D: TRBD2; J: TRBJ2-4; V: TRBV6-6; size: -; CDR3: CASSRRGPQLAGGLGDIQYF; DNA: TGTGCCAGCAGTCGGCGGGGCCCGCAGTTAGCGGGAGGGCTCGGGGACATTCAGTACTTC
D: TRBD2; J: TRBJ2-2; V: TRBV6-6; size: -; CDR3: CASSRTSGGELFF; DNA: TGTGCCAGCAGCAGGACTAGCGGCGGGGAGCTGTTTTTT
D: -; J: TRBJ2-7; V: TRBV28; size: few; CDR3: CASWASYSYEQYF; DNA: TGTGCCAGCTGGGCTAGCTACTCCTACGAGCAGTACTTC
D: TRBD2; J: TRBJ2-5; V: TRBV9; size: -; CDR3: CASSVAPGGGETQYF; DNA: TGTGCCAGCAGCGTTGCCCCCGGGGGGGGAGAGACCCAGTACTTC
D: -; J: TRBJ1-1; V: TRBV30; size: -; CDR3: CAAGLGSNTEAFF; DNA: TGTGCCGCGGGCCTGGGGTCGAACACTGAAGCTTTCTTT
D: -; J: TRBJ1-6; V: TRBV4-3; size: -; CDR3: CASSQDSAGPGALHF; DNA: TGCGCCAGCAGCCAAGATTCGGCAGGCCCCGGGGCCCTCCACTTT
D: -; J: TRBJ1-2; V: TRBV7-2; size: once; CDR3: CASSYAGYNYGYTF; DNA: TGTGCCAGCAGCTACGCGGGGTATAACTATGGCTACACCTTC
D: -; J: TRBJ1-1; V: TRBV7-9; size: -; CDR3: CASSLVGSPGAEAFF; DNA: TGTGCCAGCAGCTTAGTCGGCAGTCCGGGGGCTGAAGCTTTCTTT
D: TRBD1; J: TRBJ2-1; V: TRBV19; size: -; CDR3: CASSILGTGVYNEQFF; DNA: TGTGCCAGTAGTATTTTGGGGACAGGGGTCTACAATGAGCAGTTCTTC
D: -; J: TRBJ1-4; V: TRBV5-1; size: -; CDR3: CASTLQPSNEKLFF; DNA: TGCGCCAGCACCCTACAGCCATCAAATGAAAAACTGTTTTTT